A selection of T cell receptor beta chains follows, all from one sample in a study of cytomegalovirus exposure and HLA in healthy donors. Clones were read by immunoSEQ multiplex PCR, and TCRdb kept only the in-frame ones, dropping some. The repertoire consists of 100,000 to 150,000 clones, with about three quarters occurring once and the leading ten covering more than 6%. The sequenced sample was PBMCs. The receptor source for this set is a man in his forties in good health and CMV-seropositive. The CDR3 runs from the conserved cysteine through the conserved F or W. A D gene is named only where the DNA matches it firmly. Not all rows give a size; the values are once, few, many and, for expanded clones, a class.

>NA|TRBJ2-7|NA|TRBV27
TGTGCCAGCAGTAGTTTCGGGGATAGGAGCTACGAGCAGTACTTC
CASSSFGDRSYEQYF
>NA|TRBJ2-5|NA|TRBV7-8
TGTGCCAGCAGCTTGCTGGGGGGAGAGGGGGAGACCCAGTACTTC
CASSLLGGEGETQYF
>TRBD2|TRBJ2-1|once|TRBV10-2
TGCGCCAGCAGTGTGCCGACAAGACTAGCGGGAGGCCGAACCTCCTACAATGAGCAGTTCTTC
CASSVPTRLAGGRTSYNEQFF
>TRBD1|TRBJ1-1|NA|TRBV28
TGTGCCAGCAGACTCAGGGGGGAGACACTGAACACTGAAGCTTTCTTT
CASRLRGETLNTEAFF
>TRBD1|TRBJ2-7|NA|TRBV14
TGTGCCAGCAGCCAATTGGGACAGGGGGCAGCCGAGCAGTACTTC
CASSQLGQGAAEQYF
>TRBD1|TRBJ1-2|few|TRBV14
TGTGCCAGCAGCCAAGTTGGGGACAGGGGCTATGGCTACACCTTC
CASSQVGDRGYGYTF
>NA|TRBJ1-4|once|TRBV5-6
TGTGCCAGCAGCCCGAGAGTAGTTACAACTAATGAAAAACTGTTTTTT
CASSPRVVTTNEKLFF
>NA|TRBJ1-2|few|TRBV7-9
TGTGCCAGCAGCTTAGGACAGCTCTATGGCTACACCTTC
CASSLGQLYGYTF
>NA|TRBJ1-4|once|TRBV27
TGTGCCACCCCAGAAGGGAAGCGGGGTGAAAAACTGTTTTTT
CATPEGKRGEKLFF
>TRBD1|TRBJ1-1|NA|TRBV7-9
TGTTCCAGCAGAGATCACAGGGGGGGGAACACTGAAGCTTTCTTT
CSSRDHRGGNTEAFF
>TRBD1|TRBJ1-5|NA|TRBV29-1
TGCAGCGTCTTGACAGGGGGACTCAATCAGCCCCAGCATTTT
CSVLTGGLNQPQHF
>TRBD1|TRBJ2-1|once|TRBV27
TGTGCCAGCAGTGCAGACAGGGTAGGAAACAATGAGCAGTTCTTC
CASSADRVGNNEQFF
>TRBD1|TRBJ1-1|NA|TRBV29-1
TGCAGCGCTCAACAGGGGCCAAGCACTGAAGCTTTCTTT
CSAQQGPSTEAFF
>NA|TRBJ2-7|NA|TRBV20-1
TGCAGTGCCAAGTCAGGGTGCGAGCAGTACTTC
CSAKSGCEQYF
>TRBD1|TRBJ1-2|once|TRBV5-4
TGTGCCAGCAGCCAGGGGGGTCCGTGGGGCTACACCTTC
CASSQGGPWGYTF
>NA|TRBJ1-5|NA|TRBV2
TGTGCCAGCAGTGGCGACAGCTCCCTTTTCAATCAGCCCCAGCATTTT
CASSGDSSLFNQPQHF
>TRBD1|TRBJ1-5|NA|TRBV10-3
TGTGCCTCCAGACCTGGACAGGCGAATCAGCCCCAGCATTTT
CASRPGQANQPQHF
>NA|TRBJ2-2|once|TRBV5-1
TGCGCCAGCAGCTTGGACAGAGGGCCCGGGAGTACCGGGGAGCTGTTTTTT
CASSLDRGPGSTGELFF
>NA|TRBJ2-1|NA|TRBV20-1
TGCAGTCCCAGGCAGAGTGAGCAGTTCTTC
CSPRQSEQFF
>NA|TRBJ2-1|NA|TRBV28
TGTGCCAGCAGTTTGAGGCGGGACAGAAATTTCTTC
CASSLRRDRNFF
>TRBD1|TRBJ2-4|NA|TRBV18
TGTGCCAGCTCACTCGGGACAGGGTCACAGTACTTC
CASSLGTGSQYF
>TRBD2|TRBJ2-3|NA|TRBV6-4
TGTGCCAGCAGTGAGACTAGCGGGAGAGCAGATACGCAGTATTTT
CASSETSGRADTQYF
>NA|TRBJ2-2|NA|TRBV5-5
TGTGCCAGCAGCTTTGGACTTATTAACACCGGGGAGCTGTTTTTT
CASSFGLINTGELFF
>NA|TRBJ1-2|NA|TRBV5-6
TGTGCCAGCAGCTTGGACGGCTATGGCTACACCTTC
CASSLDGYGYTF
>NA|TRBJ1-2|NA|TRBV6-5
TGTGCCAGCAGTTACTCTACAGTATCGTATGGCTACACCTTC
CASSYSTVSYGYTF
>NA|TRBJ1-4|NA|TRBV4-1
TGCGCCAGCAGCCAAGATCGGCAGGGCAGTGAAAAACTGTTTTTT
CASSQDRQGSEKLFF
>TRBD1|TRBJ1-2|NA|TRBV25-1
TGTGCCAGCAGACCAGGGGGCGGGGGTTCTAACTATGGCTACACCTTC
CASRPGGGGSNYGYTF
>TRBD2|TRBJ2-3|NA|TRBV28
TGTGCCAGCAGCCCCGGGGGGGGGCGGGATACGCAGTATTTT
CASSPGGGRDTQYF
>NA|TRBJ2-1|NA|TRBV18
TGTGCCAGCTCACCACGGGCCAGGAACAATGAGCAGTTCTTC
CASSPRARNNEQFF
>NA|TRBJ2-7|NA|TRBV15
TGTGCCACCAGCAGGGCCGACAGGGAGCAGTACTTC
CATSRADREQYF
>NA|TRBJ1-6|NA|TRBV19
TGTGCCAGTAGTATAGCCAACAGGGTCTATAATTCACCCCTCCACTTT
CASSIANRVYNSPLHF
>NA|TRBJ2-7|NA|TRBV9
TGTGCCAGCAGCGAAAAGGGGGGGAGCTGGTACGAGCAGTACTTC
CASSEKGGSWYEQYF
>NA|TRBJ2-3|NA|TRBV27
TGTGCCAGCAGTTTAAGGGGGGGGAGCACAGATACGCAGTATTTT
CASSLRGGSTDTQYF
>NA|TRBJ1-4|NA|TRBV7-9
TGTGCCAGCAGTCCATCCGGGGGACCTAATGAAAAACTGTTTTTT
CASSPSGGPNEKLFF
>NA|TRBJ1-2|few|TRBV5-1
TGCGCCAGCAGCTTGGACTCAGGGAACTATGGCTACACCTTC
CASSLDSGNYGYTF
>NA|TRBJ1-2|NA|TRBV5-4
TGTGCCAGCAGTCCGGGAGGCCGCACGATCAATAACTATGGCTACACCTTC
CASSPGGRTINNYGYTF
>NA|TRBJ1-5|NA|TRBV28
TGTGCCACCCGACAGGTTCTGAGCAATCAGCCCCAGCATTTT
CATRQVLSNQPQHF
>NA|TRBJ1-1|once|TRBV4-1
TGCGCCAGCAGCCAAGGTATAGGGGCTGTAGCTTTCTTT
CASSQGIGAVAFF
>NA|TRBJ2-5|NA|TRBV7-2
TGTGCCAGCACCCACGGGGGACGACAAGAGACCCAGTACTTC
CASTHGGRQETQYF
>NA|TRBJ2-5|once|TRBV11-2
TGTGCCAGCAGCTTCTTCGACGGGCAGTACTTC
CASSFFDGQYF
>TRBD1|TRBJ1-1|NA|TRBV5-8
TGTGCCAGCAGCGTTGGACAGGGTATGAACACTGAAGCTTTCTTT
CASSVGQGMNTEAFF
>TRBD1|TRBJ2-7|NA|TRBV4-1
TGCGCCAGCAGCCAAGTACAGGGGGTCTCCTACGAGCAGTACTTC
CASSQVQGVSYEQYF
>NA|TRBJ1-1|NA|TRBV11-3
TGTGCCAGCAGCTCCCGGGGGGGGCAAGGTGAAGCTTTCTTT
CASSSRGGQGEAFF
>TRBD1|TRBJ2-7|few|TRBV29-1
TGCAGCGCTCGACAGGGGTCAGTCTACGAGCAGTACTTC
CSARQGSVYEQYF
>NA|TRBJ1-2|few|TRBV7-2
TGTGCCAGCAGCTTATCTGAGGGATACTATGGCTACACCTTC
CASSLSEGYYGYTF
>NA|TRBJ1-1|few|TRBV6-5
TGTGCCAGCAGTTATGACTGGAACACTGAAGCTTTCTTT
CASSYDWNTEAFF
>TRBD2|TRBJ2-1|NA|TRBV5-1
TGCGCCAGCAGCTTGGGATTTGAGGGACTAGCGCCCGACCGCCGGAGTAATGAGCAGTTCTTC
CASSLGFEGLAPDRRSNEQFF
>NA|TRBJ2-7|NA|TRBV2
TGTGCCAGCAGTCCCGTGCAGGGGTACGAGCAGTACTTC
CASSPVQGYEQYF
>NA|TRBJ1-1|NA|TRBV30
TGTGCCTGGAGTGACAGGACTGAAGCTTTCTTT
CAWSDRTEAFF
>NA|TRBJ1-1|NA|TRBV19
TGTGCCAGTAGTCTCCGACAGTCCCGAAACACTGAAGCTTTCTTT
CASSLRQSRNTEAFF
>NA|TRBJ2-2|NA|TRBV19
TGTGCCAGTAGTCAAGGGGGGGTAGGGACCGGGGAGCTGTTTTTT
CASSQGGVGTGELFF
>NA|TRBJ2-7|NA|TRBV11-3
TGTGCCAGCAGCTTAGGGTCAGGGTACGAGCAGTACTTC
CASSLGSGYEQYF
>NA|TRBJ2-5|NA|TRBV7-2
TGTGCCAGCAGCTTAGCGGCGGAGGAGACCCAGTACTTC
CASSLAAEETQYF
>NA|TRBJ1-2|NA|TRBV5-4
TGTGCCAGCAGCTTGGCCGAGGGTGGCAACTATGGCTACACCTTC
CASSLAEGGNYGYTF
>TRBD1|TRBJ2-3|few|TRBV19
TGTGCCAGTAGTATGGGACAGGGGGCTGGAGATACGCAGTATTTT
CASSMGQGAGDTQYF
>TRBD1|TRBJ1-1|once|TRBV2
TGTGCCAGCAGACAAAGGACAGGGGAGGAGACTGAAGCTTTCTTT
CASRQRTGEETEAFF